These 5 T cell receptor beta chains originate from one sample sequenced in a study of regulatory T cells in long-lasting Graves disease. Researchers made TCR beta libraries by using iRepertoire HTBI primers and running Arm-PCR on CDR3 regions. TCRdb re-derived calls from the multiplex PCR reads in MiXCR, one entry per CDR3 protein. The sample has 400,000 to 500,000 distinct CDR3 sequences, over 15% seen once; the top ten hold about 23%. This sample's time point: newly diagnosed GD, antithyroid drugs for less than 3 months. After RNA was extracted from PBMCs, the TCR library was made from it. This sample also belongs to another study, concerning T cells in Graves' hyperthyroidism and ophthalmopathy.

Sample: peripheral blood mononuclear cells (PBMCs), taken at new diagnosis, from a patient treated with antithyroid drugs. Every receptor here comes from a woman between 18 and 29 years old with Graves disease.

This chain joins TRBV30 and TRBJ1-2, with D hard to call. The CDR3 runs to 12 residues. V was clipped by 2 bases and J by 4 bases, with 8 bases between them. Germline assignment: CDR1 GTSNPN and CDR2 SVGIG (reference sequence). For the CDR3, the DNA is TGTGCCTGGAGTAACGGGATCTATGGCTACACCTTC. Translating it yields CAWSNGIYGYTF. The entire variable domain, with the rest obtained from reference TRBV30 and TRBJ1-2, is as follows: SQTIHQWPATLVQPVGSPLSLECTVEGTSNPNLYWYRQAAGRGLQLLFYSVGIGQISSEVPQNLSASRPQDRQFILSSKKLLLSDSGFYLCAWSNGIYGYTFGSGTRLTVV.

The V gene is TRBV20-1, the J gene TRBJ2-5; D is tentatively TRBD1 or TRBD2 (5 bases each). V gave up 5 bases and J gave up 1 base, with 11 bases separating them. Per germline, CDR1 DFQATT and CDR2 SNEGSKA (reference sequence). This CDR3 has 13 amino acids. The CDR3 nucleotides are TGCAGTGCTGTAGGGACCATCCAAGAGACCCAGTACTTC. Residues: CSAVGTIQETQYF.

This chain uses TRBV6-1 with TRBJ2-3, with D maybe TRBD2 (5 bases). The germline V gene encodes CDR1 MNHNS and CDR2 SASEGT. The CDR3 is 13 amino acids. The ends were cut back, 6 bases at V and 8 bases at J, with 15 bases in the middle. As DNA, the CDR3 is TGTGCCAGCAGCATAGCGAGCCAAACTACGCAGTATTTT. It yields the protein CASSIASQTTQYF.

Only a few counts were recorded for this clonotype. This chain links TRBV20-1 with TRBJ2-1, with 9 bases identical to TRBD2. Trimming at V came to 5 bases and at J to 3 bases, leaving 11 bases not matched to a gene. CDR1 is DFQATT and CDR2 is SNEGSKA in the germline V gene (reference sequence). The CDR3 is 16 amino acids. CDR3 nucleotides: TGCAGTGCTCTAGCCTTAGCGGGAGTTCTCTACAATGAGCAGTTCTTC. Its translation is CSALALAGVLYNEQFF.

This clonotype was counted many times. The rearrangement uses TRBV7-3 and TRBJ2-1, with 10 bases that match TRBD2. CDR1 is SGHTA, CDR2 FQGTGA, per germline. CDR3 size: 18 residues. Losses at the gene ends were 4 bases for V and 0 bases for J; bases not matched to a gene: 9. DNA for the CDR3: TGTGCCAGCAGCTCATCCTCTAGCGGGAGAATCTCCTACAATGAGCAGTTCTTC. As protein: CASSSSSSGRISYNEQFF.